This T cell receptor (beta chain) originates from a study of blood T cell repertoires in COVID-19. Study details: Samples of COVID-19 (acute and convalescent) were obtained from the United States, Italy and Spain.

Using immunoSEQ multiplex PCR, the repertoire was profiled, and TCRdb retains in-frame clones only, with some absent. Of over 250,000 clones listed, around 90% are singletons. The V gene lost 3 bases and the J gene lost 1 base, with 10 bases spanning the gap. The germline gives CDR1 LGHNA, CDR2 YNFKEQ. This CDR3 has 15 amino acids. J is TRBJ1-5 and V is TRBV4-2; D may be TRBD1 (5 bases). The sequence was collected from a woman aged 25-40 years who had recovered from COVID-19. The sequencing input was PBMCs or T cells enriched from blood (not recorded which). The CDR3: CASSQTVMSNQPQHF. The CDR3 nucleotides read TGTGCCAGCAGCCAGACAGTGATGAGCAATCAGCCCCAGCATTTT.